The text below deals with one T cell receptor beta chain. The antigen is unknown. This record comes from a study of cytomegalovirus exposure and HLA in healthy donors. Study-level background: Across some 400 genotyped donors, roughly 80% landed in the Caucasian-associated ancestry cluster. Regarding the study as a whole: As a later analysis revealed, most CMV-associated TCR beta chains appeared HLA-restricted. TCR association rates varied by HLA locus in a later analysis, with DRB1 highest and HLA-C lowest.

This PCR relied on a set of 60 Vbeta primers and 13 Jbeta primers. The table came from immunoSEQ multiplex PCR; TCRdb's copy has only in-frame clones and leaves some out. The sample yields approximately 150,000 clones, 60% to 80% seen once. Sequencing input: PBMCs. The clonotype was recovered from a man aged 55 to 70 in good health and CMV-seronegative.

Here the CDR3 reads CASSFLLQQGQFSNKEAFF. CDR3 DNA: TGTGCCAGCAGTTTTCTTTTGCAGCAGGGGCAATTTAGCAACAAAGAAGCTTTCTTT. This chain connects TRBV28 to TRBJ1-1; a weak D match, TRBD1 (6 bases). From germline, CDR1 is MDHEN and CDR2 SYDVKM. V was trimmed by 3 bases and J by 8 bases, leaving 31 bases between them. The CDR3 has 19 residues.